This T cell receptor (beta chain) was identified during a study of cytomegalovirus exposure and HLA in healthy donors. About the study: The roughly 120 validation repertoires, a later analysis reported, used the same platform as the approximately 700 first-cohort repertoires.

This clone appeared a single time. Its antigen is undetermined. TCRdb's copy holds only in-frame clones and misses some; the assay was immunoSEQ multiplex PCR. The sample yields about 69,000 clones, roughly 95% seen once. Study-level findings and limits: Associated with cytomegalovirus, according to the listing, were approximately 160 TCR beta chains. High specificity and sensitivity for cytomegalovirus status were reported for the classifier.

The material sequenced was PBMCs. This clonotype originated in a woman younger than 35 in good health and CMV-seropositive.

The CDR3 DNA sequence: TGTGCCAGTAGTACTGGGGGGTCTAGCACAGATACGCAGTATTTT. Protein sequence: CASSTGGSSTDTQYF. This sequence joins TRBV19 and TRBJ2-3, with D possibly matching TRBD2 (6 bases). V lost 4 bases and J 0 bases, leaving 11 bases between the germline ends. The CDR3 has 15 residues. CDR1 is LNHDA, CDR2 SQIVND, per germline (reference sequence). Together with reference TRBV19 and TRBJ2-3, the CDR3 gives the full variable domain: DGGITQSPKYLFRKEGQNVTLSCEQNLNHDAMYWYRQDPGQGLRLIYYSQIVNDFQKGDIAEGYSVSREKKESFPLTVTSAQKNPTAFYLCASSTGGSSTDTQYFGPGTRLTVL.